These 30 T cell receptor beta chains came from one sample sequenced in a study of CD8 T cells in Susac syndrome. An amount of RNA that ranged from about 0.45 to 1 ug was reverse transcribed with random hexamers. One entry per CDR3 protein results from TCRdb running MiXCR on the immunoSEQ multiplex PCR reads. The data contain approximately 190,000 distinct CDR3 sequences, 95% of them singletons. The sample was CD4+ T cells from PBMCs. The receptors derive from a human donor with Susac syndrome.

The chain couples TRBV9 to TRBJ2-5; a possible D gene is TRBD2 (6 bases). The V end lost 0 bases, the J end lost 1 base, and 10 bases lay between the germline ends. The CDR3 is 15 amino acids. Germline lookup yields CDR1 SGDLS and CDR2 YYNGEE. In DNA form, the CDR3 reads TGTGCCAGCAGCGTAGTCGGGGGACCCCAAGAGACCCAGTACTTC. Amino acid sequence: CASSVVGGPQETQYF.

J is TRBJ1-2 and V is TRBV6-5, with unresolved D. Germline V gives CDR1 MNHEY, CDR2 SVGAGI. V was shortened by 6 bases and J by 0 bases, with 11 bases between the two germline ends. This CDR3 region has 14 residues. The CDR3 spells CASSAGGSNYGYTF. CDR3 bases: TGTGCCAGCAGCGCGGGTGGTTCTAACTATGGCTACACCTTC.

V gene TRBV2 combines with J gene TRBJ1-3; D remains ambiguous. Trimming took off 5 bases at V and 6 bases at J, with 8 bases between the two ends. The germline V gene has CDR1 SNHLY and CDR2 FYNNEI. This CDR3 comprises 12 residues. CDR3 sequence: CASSREINTIYF. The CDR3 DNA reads TGTGCCAGCAGTCGGGAGATAAACACCATATATTTT.

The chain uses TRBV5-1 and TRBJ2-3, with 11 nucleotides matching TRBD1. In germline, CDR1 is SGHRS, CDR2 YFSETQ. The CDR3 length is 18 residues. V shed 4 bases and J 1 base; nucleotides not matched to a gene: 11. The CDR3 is CASSPGTGGLGRTDTQYF. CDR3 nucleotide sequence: TGCGCCAGCAGCCCCGGGACAGGGGGATTAGGACGCACAGATACGCAGTATTTT.

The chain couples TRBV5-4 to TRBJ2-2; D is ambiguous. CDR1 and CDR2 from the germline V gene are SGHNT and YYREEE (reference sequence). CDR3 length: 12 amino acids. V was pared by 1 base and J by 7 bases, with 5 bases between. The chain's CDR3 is CASSLRLGELFF. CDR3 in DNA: TGTGCCAGCAGCTTGCGTCTCGGGGAGCTGTTTTTT.

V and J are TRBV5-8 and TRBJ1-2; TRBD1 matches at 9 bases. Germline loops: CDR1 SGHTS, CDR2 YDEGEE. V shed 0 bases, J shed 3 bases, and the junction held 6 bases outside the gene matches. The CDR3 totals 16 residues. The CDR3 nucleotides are TGTGCCAGCAGCTTGGCCCCGGGACAGGGAGACTATGGCTACACCTTC. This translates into CASSLAPGQGDYGYTF.

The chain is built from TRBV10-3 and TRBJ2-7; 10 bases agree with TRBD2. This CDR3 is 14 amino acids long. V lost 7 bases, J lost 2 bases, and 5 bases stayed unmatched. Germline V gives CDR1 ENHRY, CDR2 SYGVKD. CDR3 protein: CAITGTSETYEQYF. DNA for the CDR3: TGTGCCATCACCGGGACTAGCGAGACCTACGAGCAGTACTTC.

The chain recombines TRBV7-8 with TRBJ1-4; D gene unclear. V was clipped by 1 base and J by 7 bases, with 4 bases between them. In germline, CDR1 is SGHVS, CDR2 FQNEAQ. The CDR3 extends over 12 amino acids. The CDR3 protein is CASSLGVEKLFF. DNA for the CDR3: TGTGCCAGCAGCTTAGGTGTTGAAAAACTGTTTTTT.

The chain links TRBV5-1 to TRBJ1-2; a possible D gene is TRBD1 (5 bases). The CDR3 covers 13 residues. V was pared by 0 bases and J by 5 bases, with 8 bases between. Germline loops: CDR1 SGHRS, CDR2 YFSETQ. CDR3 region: CASSLEGEYGYTF. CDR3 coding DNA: TGCGCCAGCAGCTTGGAAGGGGAATATGGCTACACCTTC. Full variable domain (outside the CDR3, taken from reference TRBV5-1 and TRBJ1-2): KAGVTQTPRYLIKTRGQQVTLSCSPISGHRSVSWYQQTPGQGLQFLFEYFSETQRNKGNFPGRFSGRQFSNSRSEMNVSTLELGDSALYLCASSLEGEYGYTFGSGTRLTVV.

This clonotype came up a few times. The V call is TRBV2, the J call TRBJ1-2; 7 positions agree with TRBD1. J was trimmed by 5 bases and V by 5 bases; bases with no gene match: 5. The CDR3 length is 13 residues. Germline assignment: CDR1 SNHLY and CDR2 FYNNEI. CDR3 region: CASSRDRVYGYTF. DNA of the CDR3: TGTGCCAGCAGTAGGGACAGAGTATATGGCTACACCTTC.

CDR3 bases: TGTGCCAGCAGCCAAGGGGTTTCACCCCTCCACTTT. It encodes CASSQGVSPLHF. The V gene is TRBV4-2, the J gene TRBJ1-6; D is unresolved. Trimming cost V 1 base and J 9 bases, with 4 bases left between them. The germline CDR1 and CDR2 sequences are LGHNA and YNFKEQ. This CDR3 spans 12 amino acids.

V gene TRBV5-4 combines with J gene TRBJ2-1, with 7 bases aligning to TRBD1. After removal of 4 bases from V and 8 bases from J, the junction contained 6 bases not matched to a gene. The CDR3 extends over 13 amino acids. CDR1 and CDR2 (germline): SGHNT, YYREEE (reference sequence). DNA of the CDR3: TGTGCCAGCAGCCCGACAGGGCCCCATGAGCAGTTCTTC. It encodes CASSPTGPHEQFF.

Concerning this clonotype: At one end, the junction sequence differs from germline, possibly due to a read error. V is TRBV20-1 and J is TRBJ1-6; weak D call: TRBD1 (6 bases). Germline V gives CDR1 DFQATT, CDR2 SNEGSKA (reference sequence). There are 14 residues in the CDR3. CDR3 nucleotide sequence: TGCAGTGCTAGGAGGACAGCGGGGAATTCACCCCTCCATTTT. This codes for CSARRTAGNSPLHF.

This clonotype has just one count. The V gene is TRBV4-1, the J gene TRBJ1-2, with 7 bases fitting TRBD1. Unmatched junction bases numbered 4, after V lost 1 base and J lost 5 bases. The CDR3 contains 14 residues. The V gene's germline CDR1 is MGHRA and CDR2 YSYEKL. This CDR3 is CASSQADRTYGYTF. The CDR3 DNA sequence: TGCGCCAGCAGCCAAGCGGACAGGACGTATGGCTACACCTTC.

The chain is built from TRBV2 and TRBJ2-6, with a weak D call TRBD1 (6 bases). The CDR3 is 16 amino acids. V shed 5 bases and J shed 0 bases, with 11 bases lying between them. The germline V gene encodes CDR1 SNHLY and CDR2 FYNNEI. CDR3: CASSRQEPSGANVLTF. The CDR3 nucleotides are TGTGCCAGCAGTCGACAGGAACCCTCTGGGGCCAACGTCCTGACTTTC.

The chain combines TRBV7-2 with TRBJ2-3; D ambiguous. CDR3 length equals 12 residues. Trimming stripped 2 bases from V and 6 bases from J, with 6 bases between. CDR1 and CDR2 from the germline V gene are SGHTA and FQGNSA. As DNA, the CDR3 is TGTGCCAGCAGCTTATCTGCCGATACGCAGTATTTT. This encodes CASSLSADTQYF.

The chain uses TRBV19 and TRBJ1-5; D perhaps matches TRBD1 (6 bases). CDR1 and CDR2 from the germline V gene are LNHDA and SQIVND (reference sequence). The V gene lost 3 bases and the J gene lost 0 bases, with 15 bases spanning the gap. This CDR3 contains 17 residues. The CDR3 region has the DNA TGTGCCAGTAGTATCCGCAGGGGATATAGTAGCAATCAGCCCCAGCATTTT. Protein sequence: CASSIRRGYSSNQPQHF.

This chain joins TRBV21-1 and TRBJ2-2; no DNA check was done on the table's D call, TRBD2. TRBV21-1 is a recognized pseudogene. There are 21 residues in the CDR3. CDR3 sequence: CASSKAPNSGGTLANTGELFF. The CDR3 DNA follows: TGTGCCAGCAGCAAAGCGCCTAATAGCGGGGGTACCCTCGCGAACACCGGGGAGCTGTTTTTT.

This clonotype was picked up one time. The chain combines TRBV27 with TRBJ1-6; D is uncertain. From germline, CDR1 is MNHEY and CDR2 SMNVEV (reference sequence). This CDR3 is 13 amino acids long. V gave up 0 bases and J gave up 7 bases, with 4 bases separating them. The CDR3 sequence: CASSLSRNSPLHF. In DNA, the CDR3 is TGTGCCAGCAGTTTATCGAGGAATTCACCCCTCCACTTT.

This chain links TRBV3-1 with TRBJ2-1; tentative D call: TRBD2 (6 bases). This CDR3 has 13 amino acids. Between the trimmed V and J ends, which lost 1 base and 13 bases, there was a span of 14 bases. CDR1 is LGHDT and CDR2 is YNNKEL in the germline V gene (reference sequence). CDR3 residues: CASSQVRDSPQFF. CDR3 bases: TGTGCCAGCAGCCAAGTTCGGGACTCCCCACAGTTCTTC.

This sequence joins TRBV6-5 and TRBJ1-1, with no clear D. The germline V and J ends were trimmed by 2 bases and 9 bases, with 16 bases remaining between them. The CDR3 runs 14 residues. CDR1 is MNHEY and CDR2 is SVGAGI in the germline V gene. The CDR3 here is CASSYGSFVEKAFF. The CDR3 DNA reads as TGTGCCAGCAGTTACGGATCTTTCGTCGAGAAAGCTTTCTTT.

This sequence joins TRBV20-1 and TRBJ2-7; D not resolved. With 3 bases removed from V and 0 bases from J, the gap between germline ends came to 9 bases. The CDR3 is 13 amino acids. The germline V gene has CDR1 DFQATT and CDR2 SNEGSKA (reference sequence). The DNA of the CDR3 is TGCAGTGCTAGGACTGGGAACTCCTACGAGCAGTACTTC. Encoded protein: CSARTGNSYEQYF.

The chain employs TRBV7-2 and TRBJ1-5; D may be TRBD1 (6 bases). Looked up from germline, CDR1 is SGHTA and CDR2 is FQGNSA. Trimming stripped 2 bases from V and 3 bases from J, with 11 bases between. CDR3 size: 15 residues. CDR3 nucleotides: TGTGCCAGCAGCTTACGACAGGACCACAATCAGCCCCAGCATTTT. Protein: CASSLRQDHNQPQHF.

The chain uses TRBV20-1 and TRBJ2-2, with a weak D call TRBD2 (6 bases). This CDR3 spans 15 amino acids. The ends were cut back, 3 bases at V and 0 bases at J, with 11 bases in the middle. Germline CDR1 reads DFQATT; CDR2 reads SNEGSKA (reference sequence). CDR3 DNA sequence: TGCAGTGCTAGGGGCGGGGCCGCGAACACCGGGGAGCTGTTTTTT. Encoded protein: CSARGGAANTGELFF.

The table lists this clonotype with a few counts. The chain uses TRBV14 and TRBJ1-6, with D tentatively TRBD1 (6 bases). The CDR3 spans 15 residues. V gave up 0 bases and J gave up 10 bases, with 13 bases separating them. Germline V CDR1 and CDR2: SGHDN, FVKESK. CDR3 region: CASSQDGGPHSPLHF. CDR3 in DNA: TGTGCCAGCAGCCAAGATGGGGGGCCGCACTCACCCCTCCACTTT.

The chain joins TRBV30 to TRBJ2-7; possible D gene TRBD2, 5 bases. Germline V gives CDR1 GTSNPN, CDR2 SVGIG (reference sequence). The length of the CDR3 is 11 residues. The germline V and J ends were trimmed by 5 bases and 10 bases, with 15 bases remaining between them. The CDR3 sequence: CAWVTRDLQYF. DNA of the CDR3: TGTGCCTGGGTCACACGGGATTTACAGTACTTC.

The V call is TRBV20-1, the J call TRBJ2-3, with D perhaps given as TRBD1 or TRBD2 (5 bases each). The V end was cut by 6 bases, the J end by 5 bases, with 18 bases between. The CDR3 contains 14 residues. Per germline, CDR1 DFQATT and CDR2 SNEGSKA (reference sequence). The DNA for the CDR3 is TGCAGTGCCCAGAGCCCGGGGCAGGTAGATACGCAGTATTTT. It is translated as CSAQSPGQVDTQYF.

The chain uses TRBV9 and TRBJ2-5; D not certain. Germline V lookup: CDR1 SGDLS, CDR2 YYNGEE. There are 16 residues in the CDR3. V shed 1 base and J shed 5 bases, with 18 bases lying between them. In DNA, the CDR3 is TGTGCCAGCAGCGTAATTTCGGGCCCTGGACGGGAGACCCAGTACTTC. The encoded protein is CASSVISGPGRETQYF.

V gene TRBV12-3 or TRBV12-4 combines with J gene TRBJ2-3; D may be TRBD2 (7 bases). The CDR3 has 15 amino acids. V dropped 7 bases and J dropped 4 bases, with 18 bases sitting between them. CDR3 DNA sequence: TGTGCCAGCACCCCTCGGGGGGCCGGGGCAGATACGCAGTATTTT. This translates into CASTPRGAGADTQYF.

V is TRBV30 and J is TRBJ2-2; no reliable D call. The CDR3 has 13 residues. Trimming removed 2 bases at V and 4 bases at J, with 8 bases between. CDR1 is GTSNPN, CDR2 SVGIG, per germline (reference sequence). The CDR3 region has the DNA TGTGCCTGGAGTATCGTCTCCACCGGGGAGCTGTTTTTT. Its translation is CAWSIVSTGELFF.